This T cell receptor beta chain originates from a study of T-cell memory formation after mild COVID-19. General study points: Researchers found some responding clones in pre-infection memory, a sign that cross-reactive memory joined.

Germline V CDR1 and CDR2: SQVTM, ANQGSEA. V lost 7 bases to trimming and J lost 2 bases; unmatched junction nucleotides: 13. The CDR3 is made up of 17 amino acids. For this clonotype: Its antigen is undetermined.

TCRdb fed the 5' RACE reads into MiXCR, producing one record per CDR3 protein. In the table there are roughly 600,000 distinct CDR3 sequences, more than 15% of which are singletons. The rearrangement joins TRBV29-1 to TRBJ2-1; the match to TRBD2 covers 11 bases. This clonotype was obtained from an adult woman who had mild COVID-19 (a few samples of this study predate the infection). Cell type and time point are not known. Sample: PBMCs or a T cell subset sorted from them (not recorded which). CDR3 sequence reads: CSAGGRLAGNTYNEQFF. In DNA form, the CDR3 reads TGCAGCGCTGGGGGAAGACTAGCGGGGAATACCTACAATGAGCAGTTCTTC.